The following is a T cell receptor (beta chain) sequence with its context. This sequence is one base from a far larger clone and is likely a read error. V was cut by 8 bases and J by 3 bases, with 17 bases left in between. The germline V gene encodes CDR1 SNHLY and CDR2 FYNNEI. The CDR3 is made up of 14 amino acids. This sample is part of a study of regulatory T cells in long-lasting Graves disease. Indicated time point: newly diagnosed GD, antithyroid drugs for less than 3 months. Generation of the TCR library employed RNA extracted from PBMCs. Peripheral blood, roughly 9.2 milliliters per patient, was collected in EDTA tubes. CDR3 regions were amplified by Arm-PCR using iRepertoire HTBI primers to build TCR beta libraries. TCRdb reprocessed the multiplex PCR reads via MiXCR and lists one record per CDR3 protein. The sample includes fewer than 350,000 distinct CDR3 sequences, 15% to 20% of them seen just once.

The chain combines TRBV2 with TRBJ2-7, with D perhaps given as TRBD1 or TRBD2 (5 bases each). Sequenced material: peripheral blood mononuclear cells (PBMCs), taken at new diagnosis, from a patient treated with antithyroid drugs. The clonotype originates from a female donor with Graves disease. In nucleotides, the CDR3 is TGTGCCAGCCAACGGGACGCTGGATACTACGAGCAGTACTTC. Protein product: CASQRDAGYYEQYF.